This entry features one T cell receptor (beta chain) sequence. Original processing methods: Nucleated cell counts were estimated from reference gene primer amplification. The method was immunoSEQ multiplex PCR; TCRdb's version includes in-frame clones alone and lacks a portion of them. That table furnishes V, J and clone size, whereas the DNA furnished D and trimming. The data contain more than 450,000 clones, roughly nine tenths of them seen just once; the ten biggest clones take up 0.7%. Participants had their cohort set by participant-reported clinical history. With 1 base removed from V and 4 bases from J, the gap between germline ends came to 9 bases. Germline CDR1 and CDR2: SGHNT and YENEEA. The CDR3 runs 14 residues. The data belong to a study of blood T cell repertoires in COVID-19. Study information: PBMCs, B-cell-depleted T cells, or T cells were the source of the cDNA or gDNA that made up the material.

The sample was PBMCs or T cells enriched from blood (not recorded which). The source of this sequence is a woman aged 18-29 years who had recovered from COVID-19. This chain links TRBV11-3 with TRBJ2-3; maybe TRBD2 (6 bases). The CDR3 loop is CASSLGWGADTQYF. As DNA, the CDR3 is TGTGCCAGCAGCTTAGGTTGGGGGGCAGATACGCAGTATTTT. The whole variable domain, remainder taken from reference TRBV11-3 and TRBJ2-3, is EAGVVQSPRYKIIEKKQPVAFWCNPISGHNTLYWYLQNLGQGPELLIRYENEEAVDDSQLPKDRFSAERLKGVDSTLKIQPAELGDSAVYLCASSLGWGADTQYFGPGTRLTVL.